Shown below are 16 T cell receptor beta chains from a single sample sequenced in a study of blood T cell repertoires in COVID-19. The assay was immunoSEQ multiplex PCR, and TCRdb's table has in-frame clones only and misses some. The table lists approximately 250,000 clones, 75% to 90% of them singletons. Material: peripheral blood. The receptors stem from a woman between 65 and 79 years old with COVID-19, enrolled during active disease.

CDR3 bases: TGCGCCAGCAGCCAGGGGCCCTTCATAACGAGGGACATTCAGTACTTC. It encodes CASSQGPFITRDIQYF. J is TRBJ2-4 and V is TRBV5-1; D is perhaps TRBD1 (6 bases). The CDR3 extends over 16 amino acids. Germline CDR1 is SGHRS and CDR2 is YFSETQ. With 4 bases removed from V and 8 bases from J, the gap between germline ends came to 22 bases. Looking up the rest from reference TRBV5-1 and TRBJ2-4 gives the full variable domain: KAGVTQTPRYLIKTRGQQVTLSCSPISGHRSVSWYQQTPGQGLQFLFEYFSETQRNKGNFPGRFSGRQFSNSRSEMNVSTLELGDSALYLCASSQGPFITRDIQYFGAGTRLSVL.

The chain links TRBV5-6 to TRBJ1-3, with 8 bases identical to TRBD1. The germline gives CDR1 SGHDT, CDR2 YYEEEE. The CDR3 spans 15 residues. The J segment lost 4 bases and the V segment lost 6 bases, leaving 9 bases of the junction unmatched. The CDR3 spells CASTPGQEPGNTIYF. In DNA, the CDR3 is TGTGCCAGCACCCCGGGACAGGAACCAGGAAACACCATATATTTT.

The chain employs TRBV30 and TRBJ1-1, with D possibly being TRBD1 (6 bases). This CDR3 has 15 amino acids. V was pared by 4 bases and J by 3 bases, with 18 bases between. Germline values: CDR1 GTSNPN, CDR2 SVGIG (reference sequence). CDR3 protein: CAWTPGGQEDTEAFF. The CDR3 DNA reads as TGTGCCTGGACCCCGGGGGGCCAAGAGGACACTGAAGCTTTCTTT.

V is TRBV29-1 and J is TRBJ2-7; 10 positions match TRBD1. CDR1 SQVTM and CDR2 ANQGSEA come from the germline V gene. V gave up 4 bases and J gave up 1 base; unmatched junction bases: 1. CDR3 length: 13 amino acids. CDR3 loop: CSVVGQGSYEQYF. In DNA form, the CDR3 reads TGCAGCGTTGTGGGACAGGGGTCCTACGAGCAGTACTTC.

The gene calls are TRBV27 and TRBJ2-2; the match to TRBD2 covers 8 bases. The CDR3 extends over 14 amino acids. V dropped 8 bases and J dropped 6; count of bases not matched to a gene: 8. Germline V gene sequence: CDR1 MNHEY, CDR2 SMNVEV (reference sequence). As DNA, the CDR3 is TGTGCCAGCCGTGCCCTCGGGGGGGCCGGGGAGCTGTTTTTT. Protein sequence: CASRALGGAGELFF.

This clone was recorded a few times. The CDR3 DNA is TGCGCCAGCAGCCCGACAGGGACAGGGAGCGGCTACACCTTC. Its protein product is CASSPTGTGSGYTF. The chain employs TRBV4-1 and TRBJ1-2; 9 bases match TRBD1. The CDR3 length is 14 residues. The ends lost 4 bases at V and 8 bases at J; junction bases unmatched: 8. The V gene's germline CDR1 is MGHRA and CDR2 YSYEKL.

This chain joins TRBV6-5 and TRBJ2-1, with 10 bases identical to TRBD2. The junction had 6 bases not matched to a gene; V was cut back by 2 bases and J by 8 bases. The length of the CDR3 is 15 residues. The germline V gene has CDR1 MNHEY and CDR2 SVGAGI. Here the CDR3 DNA reads TGTGCCAGCAGTTACCCCAGCGGGGGGGCCGATGAGCAGTTCTTC. It codes for CASSYPSGGADEQFF.

There are a few counts of this clone. The chain uses TRBV24-1 and TRBJ1-1; D unclear. With 2 bases removed from V and 2 bases from J, the gap between germline ends came to 14 bases. The germline CDR1 and CDR2 sequences are KGHDR and SFDVKD. The CDR3 totals 16 residues. The CDR3 region has the DNA TGTGCCACCAGTGATTCAGGAGCGGGGAGAAACACTGAAGCTTTCTTT. Amino acids: CATSDSGAGRNTEAFF.

The rearrangement joins TRBV29-1 to TRBJ1-2; D is uncertain. This CDR3 spans 14 amino acids. Trimming took 4 bases from V and 1 from J, leaving 13 bases between them. Germline CDR1 SQVTM, CDR2 ANQGSEA. The DNA for the CDR3 is TGCAGCGTTGTCTCTAGTCGGGATAACTATGGCTACACCTTC. Translated: CSVVSSRDNYGYTF.

This clone occurred once. The chain has TRBV19 and TRBJ2-3; possibly TRBD2 for D (5 bases). With 6 bases removed from V and 1 base from J, the gap between germline ends came to 14 bases. The CDR3 totals 15 residues. Germline CDR1 reads LNHDA; CDR2 reads SQIVND (reference sequence). CDR3 sequence: CASSLRSGGTDTQYF. The CDR3 nucleotides are TGTGCCAGTAGCCTAAGGTCCGGGGGCACAGATACGCAGTATTTT.

V is TRBV10-3 and J is TRBJ1-6; perhaps TRBD1 as D (5 bases). This CDR3 has 13 residues. The ends were cut back, 6 bases at V and 8 bases at J, with 11 bases in the middle. Germline V gene sequence: CDR1 ENHRY, CDR2 SYGVKD. CDR3 in amino acids: CAISRQIDSPLHF. The CDR3 coding sequence is TGTGCCATCAGCCGACAGATAGATTCACCCCTCCACTTT.

The chain carries TRBV19 and TRBJ2-3, with TRBD2 matching 9 bases. Trimming cost V 3 bases and J 2 bases; bases outside gene matches: 3. CDR1 is LNHDA and CDR2 is SQIVND in the germline V gene (reference sequence). The CDR3 has 15 amino acids. The CDR3 loop is CASSMTSGITDTQYF. CDR3 coding DNA: TGTGCCAGTAGTATGACTAGCGGAATCACAGATACGCAGTATTTT.

This clone was seen just once. The CDR3 loop is CASSARQGAGEQYF. CDR3 in DNA: TGTGCCAGCAGCGCCAGACAGGGGGCGGGCGAGCAGTACTTC. This sequence joins TRBV7-2 and TRBJ2-7; 10 bases agree with TRBD1. J was trimmed by 6 bases and V by 5 bases; bases with no gene match: 7. The CDR3 contains 14 residues. The germline V gene has CDR1 SGHTA and CDR2 FQGNSA. Combining the CDR3 with reference TRBV7-2 and TRBJ2-7 gives the whole variable domain GAGVSQSPSNKVTEKGKDVELRCDPISGHTALYWYRQSLGQGLEFLIYFQGNSAPDKSGLPSDRFSAERTGGSVSTLTIQRTQQEDSAVYLCASSARQGAGEQYFGPGTRLTVT.

V usage is TRBV4-3 and J usage is TRBJ1-4; 7 bases match TRBD1. The V gene's germline CDR1 is LGHNA and CDR2 YSLEER. The CDR3 covers 16 residues. V trimming: 0 bases; J trimming: 5 bases; junction bases outside the gene matches: 6. As DNA, the CDR3 is TGCGCCAGCAGCCAAGACGCGTCAGGGGGGAATGAAAAACTGTTTTTT. Translated, it gives CASSQDASGGNEKLFF.

V and J are TRBV5-6 and TRBJ2-7; D is ambiguous. CDR3 length: 13 amino acids. Germline values: CDR1 SGHDT, CDR2 YYEEEE. V lost 1 base and J lost 7, with 12 bases in between. CDR3 DNA sequence: TGTGCCAGCAGCTTGAACTTTCTGAGGGAGCAGTACTTC. It is translated as CASSLNFLREQYF. The full variable domain, in which reference TRBV5-6 and TRBJ2-7 provide the parts outside the CDR3, is DAGVTQSPTHLIKTRGQQVTLRCSPKSGHDTVSWYQQALGQGPQFIFQYYEEEERQRGNFPDRFSGHQFPNYSSELNVNALLLGDSALYLCASSLNFLREQYFGPGTRLTVT.

The V gene is TRBV5-1, the J gene TRBJ2-3; 8 bases map to TRBD2. The CDR3 runs to 17 residues. The J segment lost 6 bases and the V segment lost 4 bases, leaving 16 bases of the junction unmatched. Germline loops: CDR1 SGHRS, CDR2 YFSETQ. The CDR3 is CASSPQYPGGPADTQYF. For the CDR3, the DNA is TGCGCCAGCAGCCCTCAGTATCCGGGGGGGCCAGCCGATACGCAGTATTTT.